A single sample is the source of the 21 T cell receptor beta chains below, sequenced in a study of early T cells in non-severe SARS-CoV-2 infection. TCRdb fed the 5' RACE reads into MiXCR, producing one record per CDR3 protein. The sample lists 60,000 to 85,000 distinct CDR3 sequences, 15% to 19% occurring once. Sequencing was performed on whole blood. The receptors here all came from an adult who was a healthcare worker with PCR-confirmed SARS-CoV-2 infection or an uninfected control (not recorded which).

This chain connects TRBV19 to TRBJ2-1, with D possibly matching TRBD2 (7 bases). There are 15 residues in the CDR3. The germline V gene encodes CDR1 LNHDA and CDR2 SQIVND (reference sequence). Trimming took 3 bases from V and 7 from J, leaving 16 bases between them. The CDR3 protein is CASSIIGGPINEQFF. CDR3 in DNA: TGTGCCAGTAGTATTATCGGGGGGCCCATTAATGAGCAGTTCTTC.

This clonotype was found many times. The genes are TRBV7-2 and TRBJ2-1; no reliable D call. The CDR3 extends over 15 amino acids. V shed 1 base and J shed 0 bases, with 7 bases lying between them. Germline lookup yields CDR1 SGHTA and CDR2 FQGNSA. Here the CDR3 DNA reads TGTGCCAGCAGCTTAGGCCCCGGCTCCTACAATGAGCAGTTCTTC. This translates into CASSLGPGSYNEQFF.

This clonotype occurred many times. The chain carries TRBV20-1 and TRBJ2-4, with D possibly being TRBD1 (5 bases). V shed 2 bases and J shed 9 bases, with 11 bases lying between them. Germline V gene sequence: CDR1 DFQATT, CDR2 SNEGSKA (reference sequence). This CDR3 has 12 residues. CDR3 DNA: TGCAGTGCTAGATACGACAGAGGCATTCAGTACTTC. Translating it yields CSARYDRGIQYF.

The V call is TRBV19, the J call TRBJ2-7, with 7 bases identical to TRBD2. Germline-derived CDR1 and CDR2 are LNHDA and SQIVND (reference sequence). Losses at the gene ends were 5 bases for V and 2 bases for J; bases not matched to a gene: 6. The CDR3 totals 14 residues. Written as DNA, the CDR3 is TGTGCCAGTAGTTCGGCTAGCGGAACCTACGAGCAGTACTTC. It codes for CASSSASGTYEQYF. The variable domain in full, with the rest retrieved from reference TRBV19 and TRBJ2-7, is DGGITQSPKYLFRKEGQNVTLSCEQNLNHDAMYWYRQDPGQGLRLIYYSQIVNDFQKGDIAEGYSVSREKKESFPLTVTSAQKNPTAFYLCASSSASGTYEQYFGPGTRLTVT.

The chain couples TRBV5-6 to TRBJ2-7; 8 nucleotides agree with TRBD1. CDR1 and CDR2 from the germline V gene are SGHDT and YYEEEE. The CDR3 is made up of 15 amino acids. The V gene end was trimmed by 7 bases and the J gene end by 1 base; junction bases not matched to a gene: 10. The CDR3 DNA reads as TGTGCCAGCGGCCTATGGGACAGGAGATCCTACGAGCAGTACTTC. This translates into CASGLWDRRSYEQYF.

The genes are TRBV11-2 and TRBJ2-1; possibly TRBD2 for D (6 bases). V lost 5 bases, J lost 6 bases, and 8 bases lay in between. Per the germline V gene, CDR1 is SGHAT and CDR2 is FQNNGV. CDR3 length equals 12 residues. The CDR3 here is CASSQTSNEQFF. The CDR3 nucleotides read TGTGCCAGCAGCCAGACTAGCAATGAGCAGTTCTTC. Drawing the rest from reference TRBV11-2 and TRBJ2-1, the complete variable domain is EAGVAQSPRYKIIEKRQSVAFWCNPISGHATLYWYQQILGQGPKLLIQFQNNGVVDDSQLPKDRFSAERLKGVDSTLKIQPAKLEDSAVYLCASSQTSNEQFFGPGTRLTVL.

The gene calls are TRBV9 and TRBJ1-2, with 7 bases identical to TRBD1. Per the germline V gene, CDR1 is SGDLS and CDR2 is YYNGEE. With V trimmed by 5 bases and J by 6 bases, 13 bases remained unmatched. The CDR3 runs to 15 residues. This CDR3 reads CASSPENRGFDGYTF. CDR3 bases: TGTGCCAGCAGTCCAGAGAACAGGGGATTCGATGGCTACACCTTC.

The V gene is TRBV6-6, the J gene TRBJ1-2; the match to TRBD1 covers 8 bases. The CDR3 consists of 15 residues. The V gene end was trimmed by 0 bases and the J gene end by 8 bases; junction bases not matched to a gene: 8. Germline V gene lookup returns CDR1 MNHNY and CDR2 SVGAGI (reference sequence). CDR3 residues: CASSYSPGTGHGYTF. Written as DNA, the CDR3 is TGTGCCAGCAGTTACTCCCCCGGGACAGGCCACGGCTACACCTTC.

This clonotype was counted between two and nine times. This rearrangement joins TRBV6-4 to TRBJ2-5; TRBD1 matches 9 bases. CDR1 and CDR2 from the germline V gene are MRHNA and SNTAGT. The CDR3 runs 13 residues. The ends lost 4 bases at V and 5 bases at J; junction bases unmatched: 2. The CDR3 sequence is CASSADRGETQYF. CDR3 DNA sequence: TGTGCCAGCAGTGCGGACAGGGGCGAGACCCAGTACTTC.

The table lists this clonotype with a few counts. The V call is TRBV5-6, the J call TRBJ2-7; TRBD1 or TRBD2 may be the D gene (5 bases each). CDR3 length: 13 residues. Germline V gives CDR1 SGHDT, CDR2 YYEEEE. The V and J ends lost 1 base and 2 bases respectively, with 7 bases between them. CDR3 DNA: TGTGCCAGCAGCTTGCGGGGCGCCTACGAGCAGTACTTC. Protein: CASSLRGAYEQYF.

A few counts support this clonotype. The chain recombines TRBV29-1 with TRBJ2-1, with TRBD2 identical over 10 bases. Looked up from germline, CDR1 is SQVTM and CDR2 is ANQGSEA. This CDR3 is built from 16 residues. J was trimmed by 1 base and V by 4 bases; bases with no gene match: 7. The CDR3 bases are TGCAGCGTTGTGTCCAGCGGGGGGGCGTCCTACAATGAGCAGTTCTTC. It specifies CSVVSSGGASYNEQFF.

The V gene is TRBV7-8, the J gene TRBJ2-3; 11 bases are shared with TRBD2. The CDR3 totals 15 residues. CDR1 and CDR2 from the germline V gene are SGHVS and FQNEAQ. V trimming: 3 bases; J trimming: 4 bases; junction bases outside the gene matches: 3. The CDR3 loop is CASSFTSGRSDTQYF. The CDR3 bases are TGTGCCAGCAGCTTTACTAGCGGGAGATCAGATACGCAGTATTTT.

This chain connects TRBV9 to TRBJ2-1; D is possibly TRBD2 (5 bases). Deletions cut 4 bases from V and 3 bases from J, with 14 bases between. The germline V gene encodes CDR1 SGDLS and CDR2 YYNGEE. CDR3 size: 15 residues. The CDR3 loop reads CASSPAGDGYNEQFF. The CDR3 DNA follows: TGTGCCAGCAGCCCTGCCGGGGATGGCTACAATGAGCAGTTCTTC.

This clonotype came up a few times. V usage is TRBV7-2 and J usage is TRBJ2-6, with D possibly called TRBD1 or TRBD2 (5 bases each). Trimming cost V 5 bases and J 2 bases, with 10 bases left between them. Germline V gene sequence: CDR1 SGHTA, CDR2 FQGNSA. CDR3 length: 15 amino acids. CDR3 loop: CASSLMGAGANVLTF. DNA of the CDR3: TGTGCCAGCAGCCTTATGGGGGCTGGGGCCAACGTCCTGACTTTC.

This clonotype was seen more than once but under ten times. The CDR3 DNA is TGTGCCAGCAGCTACAGGGAAGAGACCCAGTACTTC. Its translation: CASSYREETQYF. V usage is TRBV7-9 and J usage is TRBJ2-5; D is possibly TRBD1 (6 bases). Germline CDR1 reads SEHNR; CDR2 reads FQNEAQ (reference sequence). Trimming shortened V by 4 bases and J by 3 bases, and 6 bases separated the two germline ends. The CDR3 loop spans 12 amino acids.

This clonotype has a handful of counts. The chain joins TRBV9 to TRBJ2-3; 10 nucleotides agree with TRBD1. CDR1 SGDLS and CDR2 YYNGEE come from the germline V gene. V shed 0 bases, J shed 0 bases, and the junction held 7 bases outside the gene matches. The CDR3 runs 18 residues. CDR3 sequence (DNA): TGTGCCAGCAGCGTAGATTTGGGGGGACAGGGGAGCACAGATACGCAGTATTTT. Translated, it gives CASSVDLGGQGSTDTQYF.

This clonotype was picked up a small number of times. The chain links TRBV20-1 to TRBJ2-1, with TRBD2 matching 14 bases. In germline, CDR1 is DFQATT, CDR2 SNEGSKA (reference sequence). CDR3 length: 16 residues. V shed 0 bases and J 8 bases; nucleotides not matched to a gene: 6. The CDR3 coding sequence is TGCAGTGCTAGAGATAAGACTAGCGGGAGGGCTGATGAGCAGTTCTTC. Encoded protein: CSARDKTSGRADEQFF.

This clonotype showed up just a few times. The rearrangement joins TRBV9 to TRBJ2-3, with 11 bases lining up with TRBD2. Germline CDR1 and CDR2: SGDLS and YYNGEE. This CDR3 contains 16 residues. After removal of 3 bases from V and 3 bases from J, the junction contained 6 bases not matched to a gene. The CDR3 loop reads CASSALAGGGTDTQYF. The CDR3 DNA sequence: TGTGCCAGCAGCGCCCTAGCGGGAGGAGGGACAGATACGCAGTATTTT.

In its sample, this clonotype was seen many times. This chain links TRBV7-3 with TRBJ1-2; D is possibly TRBD1 (6 bases). CDR1 is SGHTA, CDR2 FQGTGA, per germline. Trimming took off 4 bases at V and 4 bases at J, with 13 bases between the two ends. This CDR3 is built from 14 residues. In DNA form, the CDR3 reads TGTGCCAGCAGCTCGGACAGCGGATCCTATGGCTACACCTTC. Protein sequence: CASSSDSGSYGYTF.

This clonotype appeared a few times. The rearrangement links TRBV20-1 to TRBJ2-1, with D perhaps matching TRBD1 (5 bases). The CDR3 totals 15 residues. Deletions cut 0 bases from V and 13 bases from J, with 22 bases between. Germline CDR1 is DFQATT and CDR2 is SNEGSKA (reference sequence). The CDR3 sequence is CSARDREAGRIRQFF. In DNA form, the CDR3 reads TGCAGTGCTAGAGATCGTGAGGCAGGGCGCATAAGACAGTTCTTC.

This chain joins TRBV19 and TRBJ2-2, with TRBD1 matching 11 bases. Germline V lookup: CDR1 LNHDA, CDR2 SQIVND (reference sequence). Unmatched junction bases numbered 3, after V lost 3 bases and J lost 3 bases. The CDR3 runs 16 residues. The CDR3 DNA reads TGTGCCAGTAGTATCGGGGACAGGGGGTACACCGGGGAGCTGTTTTTT. It codes for CASSIGDRGYTGELFF. Using reference TRBV19 and TRBJ2-2 for the parts outside the CDR3, the full variable domain is DGGITQSPKYLFRKEGQNVTLSCEQNLNHDAMYWYRQDPGQGLRLIYYSQIVNDFQKGDIAEGYSVSREKKESFPLTVTSAQKNPTAFYLCASSIGDRGYTGELFFGEGSRLTVL.